This TCR beta chain was captured by sequencing in a study of T cell responses to AZD1222 COVID-19 vaccine. TCRdb's copy holds only in-frame clones and misses some; the assay was immunoSEQ multiplex PCR. The table lists 110,000 to 150,000 clones, around 92% of them singletons, with 2.5% to 4% in the top ten. Study-level results: Mostly white British, mostly female donors; authors suggested clonal diversity may be underestimated.

Remarks on this clone: Its antigen is undetermined.

V was cut by 4 bases and J by 3 bases, with 10 bases left in between. Germline V CDR1 and CDR2: SGHDT, YYEEEE. The CDR3 has 13 residues. The receptor's source is an adult who received the AZD1222 COVID-19 vaccine. The chain couples TRBV5-6 to TRBJ1-1; no clear D. The sequencing here drew on peripheral blood, taken 28 days after the second AZD1222 dose. The CDR3 sequence: CASSPTDHTEAFF. CDR3 DNA sequence: TGTGCCAGCAGCCCTACAGACCACACTGAAGCTTTCTTT.